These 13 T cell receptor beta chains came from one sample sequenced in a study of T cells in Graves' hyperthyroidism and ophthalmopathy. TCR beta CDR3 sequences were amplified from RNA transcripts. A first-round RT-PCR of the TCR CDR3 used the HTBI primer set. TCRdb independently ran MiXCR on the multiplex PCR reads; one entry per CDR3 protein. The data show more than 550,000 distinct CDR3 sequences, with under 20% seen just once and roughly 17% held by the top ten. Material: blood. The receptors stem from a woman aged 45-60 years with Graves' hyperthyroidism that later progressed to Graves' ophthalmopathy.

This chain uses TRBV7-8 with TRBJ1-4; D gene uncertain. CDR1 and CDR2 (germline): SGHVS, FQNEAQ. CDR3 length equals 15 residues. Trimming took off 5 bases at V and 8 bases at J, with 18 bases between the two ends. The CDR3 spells CASSRIQWGEEKLFF. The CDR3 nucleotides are TGTGCCAGCAGCCGCATACAATGGGGAGAAGAAAAACTGTTTTTT. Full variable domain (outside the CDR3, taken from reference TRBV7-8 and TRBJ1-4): GAGVSQSPRYKVAKRGQDVALRCDPISGHVSLFWYQQALGQGPEFLTYFQNEAQLDKSGLPSDRFFAERPEGSVSTLKIQRTQQEDSAVYLCASSRIQWGEEKLFFGSGTQLSVL.

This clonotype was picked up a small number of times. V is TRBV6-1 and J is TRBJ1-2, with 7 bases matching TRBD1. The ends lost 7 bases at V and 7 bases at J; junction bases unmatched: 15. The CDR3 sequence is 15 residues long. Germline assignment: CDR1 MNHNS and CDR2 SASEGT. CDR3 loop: CASKTIGQVLVGYTF. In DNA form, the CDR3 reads TGTGCCAGCAAAACGATAGGACAGGTGCTGGTTGGCTACACCTTC.

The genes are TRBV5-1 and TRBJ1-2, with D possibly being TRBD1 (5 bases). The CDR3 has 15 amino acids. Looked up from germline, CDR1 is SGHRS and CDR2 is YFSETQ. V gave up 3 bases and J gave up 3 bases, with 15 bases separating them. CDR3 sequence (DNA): TGCGCCAGCAGCTCAATCCCCGGGACGGACTATGGCTACACCTTC. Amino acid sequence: CASSSIPGTDYGYTF.

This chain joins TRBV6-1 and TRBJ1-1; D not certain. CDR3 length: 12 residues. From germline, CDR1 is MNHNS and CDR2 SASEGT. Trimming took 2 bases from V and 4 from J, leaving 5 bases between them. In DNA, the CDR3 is TGTGCCAGCAGTGAAATGGGCACTGAAGCTTTCTTT. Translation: CASSEMGTEAFF.

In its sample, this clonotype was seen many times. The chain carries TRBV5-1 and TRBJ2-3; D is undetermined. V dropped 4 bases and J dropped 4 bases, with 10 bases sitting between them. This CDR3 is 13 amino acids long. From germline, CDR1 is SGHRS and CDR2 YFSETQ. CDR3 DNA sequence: TGCGCCAGCAGCCTAGGAGCGCCAGATACGCAGTATTTT. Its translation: CASSLGAPDTQYF.

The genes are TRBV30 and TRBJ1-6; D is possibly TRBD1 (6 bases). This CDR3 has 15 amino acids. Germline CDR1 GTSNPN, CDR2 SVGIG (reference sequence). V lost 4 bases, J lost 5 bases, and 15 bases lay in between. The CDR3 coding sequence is TGTGCCTGGACCGTTTCAACAGGGAATAATTCACCCCTCCACTTT. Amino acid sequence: CAWTVSTGNNSPLHF.

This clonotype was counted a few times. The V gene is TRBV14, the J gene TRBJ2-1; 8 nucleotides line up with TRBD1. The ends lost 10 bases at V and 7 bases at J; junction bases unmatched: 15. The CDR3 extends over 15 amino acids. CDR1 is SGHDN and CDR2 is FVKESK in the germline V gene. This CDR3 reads CATAPWTGFNNEQFF. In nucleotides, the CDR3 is TGTGCCACCGCGCCGTGGACAGGGTTCAATAATGAGCAGTTCTTC.

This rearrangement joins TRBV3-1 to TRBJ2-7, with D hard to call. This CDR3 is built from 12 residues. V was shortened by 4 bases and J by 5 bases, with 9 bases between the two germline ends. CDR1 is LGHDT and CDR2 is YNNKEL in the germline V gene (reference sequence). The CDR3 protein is CASSPGPNEQYF. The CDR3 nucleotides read TGTGCCAGCAGCCCAGGACCCAACGAGCAGTACTTC.

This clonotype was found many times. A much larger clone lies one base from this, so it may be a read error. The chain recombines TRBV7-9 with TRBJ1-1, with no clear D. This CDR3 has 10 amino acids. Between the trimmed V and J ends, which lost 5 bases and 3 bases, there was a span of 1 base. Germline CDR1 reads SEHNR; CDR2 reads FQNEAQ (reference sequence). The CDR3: CASSDTEAFF. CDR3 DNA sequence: TGTGCCAGCAGCGACACTGAAGCTTTCTTT.

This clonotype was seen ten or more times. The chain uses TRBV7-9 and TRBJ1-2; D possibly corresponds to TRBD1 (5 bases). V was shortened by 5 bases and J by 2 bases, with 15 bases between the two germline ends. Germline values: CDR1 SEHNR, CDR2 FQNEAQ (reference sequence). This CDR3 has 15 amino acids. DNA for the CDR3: TGTGCCAGCAGCCTTAGGCTAGGGGTGAACTATGGCTACACCTTC. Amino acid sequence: CASSLRLGVNYGYTF.

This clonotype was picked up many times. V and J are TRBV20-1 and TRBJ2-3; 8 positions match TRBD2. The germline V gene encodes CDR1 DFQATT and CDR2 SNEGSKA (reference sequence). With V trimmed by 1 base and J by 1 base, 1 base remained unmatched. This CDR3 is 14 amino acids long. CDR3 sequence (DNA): TGCAGTGCTAGAGTAGCGGGGCGCACAGATACGCAGTATTTT. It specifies CSARVAGRTDTQYF.

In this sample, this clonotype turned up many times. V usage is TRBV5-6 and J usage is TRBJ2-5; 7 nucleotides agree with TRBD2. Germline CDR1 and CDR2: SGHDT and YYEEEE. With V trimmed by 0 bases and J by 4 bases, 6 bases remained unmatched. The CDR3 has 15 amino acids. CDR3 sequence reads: CASSLGVTSLETQYF. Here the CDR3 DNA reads TGTGCCAGCAGCTTGGGTGTGACTAGCTTAGAGACCCAGTACTTC.

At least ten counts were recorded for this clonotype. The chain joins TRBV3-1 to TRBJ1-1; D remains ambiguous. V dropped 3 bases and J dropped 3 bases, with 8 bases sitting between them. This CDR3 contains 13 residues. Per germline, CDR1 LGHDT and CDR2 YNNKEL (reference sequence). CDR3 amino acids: CASSQNRDTEAFF. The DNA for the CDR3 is TGTGCCAGCAGCCAGAATAGGGACACTGAAGCTTTCTTT.